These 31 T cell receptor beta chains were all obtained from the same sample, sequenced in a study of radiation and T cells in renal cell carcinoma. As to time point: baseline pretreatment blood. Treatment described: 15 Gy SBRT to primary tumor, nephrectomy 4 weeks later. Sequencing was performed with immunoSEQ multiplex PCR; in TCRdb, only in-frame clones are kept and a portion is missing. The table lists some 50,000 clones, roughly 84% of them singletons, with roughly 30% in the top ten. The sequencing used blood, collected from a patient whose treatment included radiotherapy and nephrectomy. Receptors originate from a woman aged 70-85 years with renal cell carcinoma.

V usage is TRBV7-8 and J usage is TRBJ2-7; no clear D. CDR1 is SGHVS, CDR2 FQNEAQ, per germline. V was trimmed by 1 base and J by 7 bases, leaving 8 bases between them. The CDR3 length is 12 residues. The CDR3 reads CASSLVDGEQYF. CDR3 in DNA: TGTGCCAGCAGCTTAGTGGATGGAGAGCAGTACTTC.

The CDR3 spells CASSLVWGRYNQPQHF. The CDR3 DNA is TGCGCCAGCAGCTTGGTCTGGGGGAGGTACAATCAGCCCCAGCATTTT. This chain uses TRBV5-1 with TRBJ1-5; maybe TRBD1 (5 bases). CDR3 size: 16 residues. Trimming removed 0 bases from V and 3 bases from J, with 13 bases in between. Per the germline V gene, CDR1 is SGHRS and CDR2 is YFSETQ.

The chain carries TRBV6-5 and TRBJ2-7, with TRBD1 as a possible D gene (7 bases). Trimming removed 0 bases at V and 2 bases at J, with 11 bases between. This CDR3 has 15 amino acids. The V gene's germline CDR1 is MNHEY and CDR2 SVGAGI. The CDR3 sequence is CASSYSGGQPYEQYF. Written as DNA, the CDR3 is TGTGCCAGCAGTTACTCGGGGGGACAGCCCTACGAGCAGTACTTC.

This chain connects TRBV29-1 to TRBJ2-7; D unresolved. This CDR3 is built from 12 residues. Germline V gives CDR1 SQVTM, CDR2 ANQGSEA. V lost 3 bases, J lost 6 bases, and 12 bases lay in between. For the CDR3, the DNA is TGCAGCGTTGATGTTGATGGGGTCGAGCAGTACTTC. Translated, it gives CSVDVDGVEQYF.

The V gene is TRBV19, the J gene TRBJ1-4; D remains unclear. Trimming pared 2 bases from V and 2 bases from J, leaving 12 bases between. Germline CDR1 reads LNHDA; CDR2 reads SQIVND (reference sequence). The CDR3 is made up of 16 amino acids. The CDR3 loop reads CASSITRRRTNEKLFF. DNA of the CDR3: TGTGCCAGTAGTATAACAAGGAGAAGGACTAATGAAAAACTGTTTTTT.

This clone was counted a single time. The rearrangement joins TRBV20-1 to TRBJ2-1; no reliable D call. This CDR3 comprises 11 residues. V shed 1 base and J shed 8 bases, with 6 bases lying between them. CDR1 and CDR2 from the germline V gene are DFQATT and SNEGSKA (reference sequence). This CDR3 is CSARVQYEQFF. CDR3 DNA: TGCAGTGCTAGAGTACAGTATGAGCAGTTCTTC.

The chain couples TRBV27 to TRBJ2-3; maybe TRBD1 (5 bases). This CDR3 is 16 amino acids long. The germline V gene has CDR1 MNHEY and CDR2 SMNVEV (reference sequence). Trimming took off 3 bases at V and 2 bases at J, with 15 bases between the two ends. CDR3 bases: TGTGCCAGCAGTTTTGCCCAGGGTTTGTTCACAGATACGCAGTATTTT. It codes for CASSFAQGLFTDTQYF.

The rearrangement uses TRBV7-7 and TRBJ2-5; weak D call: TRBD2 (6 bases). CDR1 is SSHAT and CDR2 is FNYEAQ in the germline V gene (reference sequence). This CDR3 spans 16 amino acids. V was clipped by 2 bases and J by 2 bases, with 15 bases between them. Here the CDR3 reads CASSLNPAGDQETQYF. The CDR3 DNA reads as TGTGCCAGCAGCTTAAACCCAGCGGGCGATCAAGAGACCCAGTACTTC. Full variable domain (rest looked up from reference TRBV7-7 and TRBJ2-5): GAGVSQSPRYKVTKRGQDVTLRCDPISSHATLYWYQQALGQGPEFLTYFNYEAQPDKSGLPSDRFSAERPEGSISTLTIQRTEQRDSAMYRCASSLNPAGDQETQYFGPGTRLLVL.

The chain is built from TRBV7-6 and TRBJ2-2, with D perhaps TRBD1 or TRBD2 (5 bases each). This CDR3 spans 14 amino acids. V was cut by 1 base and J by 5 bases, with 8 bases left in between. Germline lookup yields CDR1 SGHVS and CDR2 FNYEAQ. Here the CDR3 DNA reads TGTGCCAGCAGCTTAGAATGGGGGACCGGGGAGCTGTTTTTT. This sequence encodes CASSLEWGTGELFF.

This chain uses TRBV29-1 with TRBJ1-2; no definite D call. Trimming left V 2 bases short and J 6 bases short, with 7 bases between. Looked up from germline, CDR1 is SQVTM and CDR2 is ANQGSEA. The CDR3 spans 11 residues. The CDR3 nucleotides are TGCAGCGTTGAATCCTGGGATGGCTACACCTTC. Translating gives CSVESWDGYTF.

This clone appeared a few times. The CDR3: CASSLGGKNTEAFF. CDR3 nucleotide sequence: TGTGCCAGCAGCTTGGGGGGGAAGAACACTGAAGCTTTCTTT. The chain carries TRBV5-4 and TRBJ1-1; D possibly corresponds to TRBD1 (5 bases). Trimming cost V 0 bases and J 1 base, with 7 bases left between them. This CDR3 comprises 14 residues. CDR1 and CDR2 (germline): SGHNT, YYREEE (reference sequence).

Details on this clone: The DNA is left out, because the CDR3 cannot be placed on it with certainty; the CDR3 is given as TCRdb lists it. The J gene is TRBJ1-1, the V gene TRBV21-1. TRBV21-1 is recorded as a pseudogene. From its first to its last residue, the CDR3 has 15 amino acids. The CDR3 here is CASSKFARGANEAFF.

CDR3 amino acids: CASSEARYEQYF. In nucleotides, the CDR3 is TGTGCCAGCAGTGAAGCGCGGTACGAGCAGTACTTC. The rearrangement uses TRBV6-1 and TRBJ2-7; D gene uncertain. Deletions cut 0 bases from V and 4 bases from J, with 4 bases between. Germline CDR1 reads MNHNS; CDR2 reads SASEGT. The CDR3 extends over 12 amino acids.

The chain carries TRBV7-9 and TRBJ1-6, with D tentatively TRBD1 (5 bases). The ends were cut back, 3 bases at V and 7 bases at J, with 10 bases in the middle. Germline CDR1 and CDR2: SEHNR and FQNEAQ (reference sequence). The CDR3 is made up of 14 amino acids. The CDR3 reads CASSLGTENSPLHF. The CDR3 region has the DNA TGTGCCAGCAGCTTGGGGACGGAGAATTCACCCCTCCACTTT.

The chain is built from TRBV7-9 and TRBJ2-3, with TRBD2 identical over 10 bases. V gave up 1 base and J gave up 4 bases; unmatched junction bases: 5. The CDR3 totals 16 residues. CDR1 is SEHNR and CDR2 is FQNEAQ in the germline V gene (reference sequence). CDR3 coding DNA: TGTGCCAGCAGCTTAGGGCTAGCGGGGGATTCAGATACGCAGTATTTT. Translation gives CASSLGLAGDSDTQYF.

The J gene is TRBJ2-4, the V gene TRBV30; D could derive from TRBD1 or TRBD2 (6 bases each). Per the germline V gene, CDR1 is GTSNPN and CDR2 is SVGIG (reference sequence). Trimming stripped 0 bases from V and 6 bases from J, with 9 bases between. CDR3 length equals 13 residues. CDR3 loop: CAWSVGGLNIQYF. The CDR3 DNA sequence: TGTGCCTGGAGTGTGGGGGGCTTAAACATTCAGTACTTC. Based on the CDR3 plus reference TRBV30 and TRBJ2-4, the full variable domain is SQTIHQWPATLVQPVGSPLSLECTVEGTSNPNLYWYRQAAGRGLQLLFYSVGIGQISSEVPQNLSASRPQDRQFILSSKKLLLSDSGFYLCAWSVGGLNIQYFGAGTRLSVL.

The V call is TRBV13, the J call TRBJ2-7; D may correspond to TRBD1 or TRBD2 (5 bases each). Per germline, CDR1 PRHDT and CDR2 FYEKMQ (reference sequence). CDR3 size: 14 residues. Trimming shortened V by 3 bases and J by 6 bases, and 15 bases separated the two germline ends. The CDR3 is CASSLGPTGAEQYF. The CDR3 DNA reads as TGTGCCAGCAGCTTGGGACCGACTGGCGCCGAGCAGTACTTC.

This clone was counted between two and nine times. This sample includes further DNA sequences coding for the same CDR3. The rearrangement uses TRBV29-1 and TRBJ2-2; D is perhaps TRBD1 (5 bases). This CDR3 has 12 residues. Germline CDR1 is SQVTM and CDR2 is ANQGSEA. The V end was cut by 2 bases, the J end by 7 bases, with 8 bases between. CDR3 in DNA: TGCAGCGTTGAACAGGGAAGCGGGGAGCTGTTTTTT. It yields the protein CSVEQGSGELFF.

CDR3 DNA: TGTGCCAGCATCTCGAGGGCACAGGGCCTCTCCTACGAGCAGTACTTC. Protein product: CASISRAQGLSYEQYF. V usage is TRBV5-6 and J usage is TRBJ2-7, with D maybe TRBD1 (6 bases). There are 16 residues in the CDR3. Trimming stripped 6 bases from V and 0 bases from J, with 19 bases between. From germline, CDR1 is SGHDT and CDR2 YYEEEE.

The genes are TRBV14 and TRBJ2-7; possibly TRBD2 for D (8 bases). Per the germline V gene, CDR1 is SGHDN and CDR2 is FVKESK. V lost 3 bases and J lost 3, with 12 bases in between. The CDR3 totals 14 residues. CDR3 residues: CASSHGRGLYEQYF. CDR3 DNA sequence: TGTGCCAGCAGCCACGGGAGGGGGCTCTACGAGCAGTACTTC. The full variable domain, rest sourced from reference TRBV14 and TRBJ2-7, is EAGVTQFPSHSVIEKGQTVTLRCDPISGHDNLYWYRRVMGKEIKFLLHFVKESKQDESGMPNNRFLAERTGGTYSTLKVQPAELEDSGVYFCASSHGRGLYEQYFGPGTRLTVT.

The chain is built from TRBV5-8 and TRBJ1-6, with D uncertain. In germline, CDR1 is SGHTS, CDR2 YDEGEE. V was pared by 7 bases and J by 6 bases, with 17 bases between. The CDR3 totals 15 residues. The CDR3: CASGPEWGANSPLHF. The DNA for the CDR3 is TGTGCCAGCGGACCGGAGTGGGGAGCTAATTCACCCCTCCACTTT.

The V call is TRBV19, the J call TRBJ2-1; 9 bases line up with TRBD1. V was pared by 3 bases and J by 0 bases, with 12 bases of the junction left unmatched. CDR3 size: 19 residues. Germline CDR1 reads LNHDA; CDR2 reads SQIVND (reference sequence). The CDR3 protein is CASSIRTGVQGSSYNEQFF. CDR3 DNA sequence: TGTGCCAGTAGTATCAGGACAGGGGTGCAGGGAAGCTCCTACAATGAGCAGTTCTTC.

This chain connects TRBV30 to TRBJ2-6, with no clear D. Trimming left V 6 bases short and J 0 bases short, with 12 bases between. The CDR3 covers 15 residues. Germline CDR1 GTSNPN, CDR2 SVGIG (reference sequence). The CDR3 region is CACTPVSSGANVLTF. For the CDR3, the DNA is TGTGCCTGTACCCCAGTTAGCTCTGGGGCCAACGTCCTGACTTTC. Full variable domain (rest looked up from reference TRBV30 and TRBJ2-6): SQTIHQWPATLVQPVGSPLSLECTVEGTSNPNLYWYRQAAGRGLQLLFYSVGIGQISSEVPQNLSASRPQDRQFILSSKKLLLSDSGFYLCACTPVSSGANVLTFGAGSRLTVL.

In DNA, the CDR3 is TGTGCCAGCAGCCTTGGGACAGGGGAGAATGAAAAACTGTTTTTT. Residues: CASSLGTGENEKLFF. The chain recombines TRBV6-5 with TRBJ1-4; 10 bases agree with TRBD1. The CDR3 runs 15 residues. J gave up 5 bases and V 6 bases, and 6 bases lay outside the gene matches. Germline CDR1 and CDR2: MNHEY and SVGAGI.

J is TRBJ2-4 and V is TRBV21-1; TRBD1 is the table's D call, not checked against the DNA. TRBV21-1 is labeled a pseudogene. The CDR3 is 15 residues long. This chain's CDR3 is CASSAQGPVGNIQYF. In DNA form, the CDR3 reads TGTGCCAGCAGCGCTCAGGGCCCCGTAGGAAACATTCAGTACTTC.

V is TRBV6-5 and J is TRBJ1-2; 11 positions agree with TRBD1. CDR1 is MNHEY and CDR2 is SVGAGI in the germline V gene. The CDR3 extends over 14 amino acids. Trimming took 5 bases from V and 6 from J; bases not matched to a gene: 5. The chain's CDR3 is CASSRDRGRDGYTF. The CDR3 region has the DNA TGTGCCAGCAGTCGGGACAGGGGGAGGGATGGCTACACCTTC.

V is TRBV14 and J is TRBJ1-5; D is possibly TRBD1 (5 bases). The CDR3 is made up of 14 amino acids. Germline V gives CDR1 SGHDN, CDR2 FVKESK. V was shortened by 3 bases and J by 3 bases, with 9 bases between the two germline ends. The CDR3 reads CASSQWGNNQPQHF. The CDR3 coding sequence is TGTGCCAGCAGCCAGTGGGGGAACAATCAGCCCCAGCATTTT.

The CDR3 bases are TGTGCCAGCAGTTACTCGGGAAGTCAAGGAGCGGGGCAGTACTTC. Encoded protein: CASSYSGSQGAGQYF. The rearrangement links TRBV6-5 to TRBJ2-7; TRBD2 might be the D (6 bases). Trimming removed 0 bases at V and 9 bases at J, with 18 bases between. The CDR3 consists of 15 residues. Per germline, CDR1 MNHEY and CDR2 SVGAGI.

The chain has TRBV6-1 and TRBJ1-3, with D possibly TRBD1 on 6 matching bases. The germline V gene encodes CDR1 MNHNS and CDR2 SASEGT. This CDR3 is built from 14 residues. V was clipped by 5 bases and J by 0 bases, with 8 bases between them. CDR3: CASSRGDSGNTIYF. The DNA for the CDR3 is TGTGCCAGCAGTAGGGGGGACTCTGGAAACACCATATATTTT.

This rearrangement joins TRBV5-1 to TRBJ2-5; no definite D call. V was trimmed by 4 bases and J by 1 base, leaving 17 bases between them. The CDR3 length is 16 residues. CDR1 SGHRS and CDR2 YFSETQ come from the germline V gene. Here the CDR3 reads CASSPQGLGIQETQYF. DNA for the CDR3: TGCGCCAGCAGCCCGCAAGGCCTGGGGATCCAAGAGACCCAGTACTTC.

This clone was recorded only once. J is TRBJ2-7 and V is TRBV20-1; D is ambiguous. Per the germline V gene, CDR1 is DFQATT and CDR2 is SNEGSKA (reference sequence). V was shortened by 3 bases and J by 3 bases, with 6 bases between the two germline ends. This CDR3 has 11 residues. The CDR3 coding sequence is TGCAGTGCTAGTGGCGGCTACGAGCAGTACTTC. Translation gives CSASGGYEQYF.